These 4 T cell receptor beta chains were all obtained from the same sample, sequenced in a study of T cells in Graves' hyperthyroidism and ophthalmopathy (dated by TCRdb to between 2018 and 2021). Library prep was done by multiplex PCR. The listed sequencing device is Illumina HiSeq 2000. TCR beta CDR3 regions were amplified from RNA transcripts. A first-round RT-PCR of the TCR CDR3 used the HTBI primer set with the Qiagen OneStep RT-PCR kit. Through fastp at Q25 and MiXCR, TCRdb rebuilt clones from the public reads, retaining in-frame beta chains. A single entry per CDR3 protein holds the most common genes and DNA from its merged rows. This sample has about 600,000 distinct CDR3 sequences in its table, and roughly 15% of those were observed once. About 3.5% of the sample is in the top ten clones. Sequencing used blood. Receptors originate from a woman aged 40 to 49 with Graves' ophthalmopathy.

There are many counts of this clonotype. The chain is built from TRBV20-1 and TRBJ1-5; D is unclear. This CDR3 has 15 residues. Germline V gene data show CDR1 as DFQATT and CDR2 as SNEGSKA (reference sequence). The ends were cut back, 3 bases at V and 6 bases at J, with 18 bases in the middle. This CDR3 reads CSARATGSIGQPQHF. CDR3 bases: TGCAGTGCTAGGGCGACGGGAAGTATAGGTCAGCCCCAGCATTTT.

This clonotype was picked up many times. The CDR3 is CASSSGGVFNEQFF. CDR3 bases: TGTGCCAGCAGCTCAGGGGGGGTGTTCAATGAGCAGTTCTTC. This chain uses TRBV7-9 with TRBJ2-1; D possibly uses TRBD1 or TRBD2 (7 bases each). This CDR3 region has 14 residues. CDR1 is SEHNR and CDR2 is FQNEAQ in the germline V gene (reference sequence). With 4 bases removed from V and 6 bases from J, the gap between germline ends came to 13 bases.

This clonotype came up many times. The CDR3 DNA sequence: TGTGCCAGCAGCTCCTCAAATTCACCCCTCCACTTT. This encodes CASSSSNSPLHF. V and J are TRBV11-2 and TRBJ1-6; D is ambiguous. Germline CDR1 SGHAT, CDR2 FQNNGV. V lost 4 bases, J lost 7 bases, and 5 bases lay in between. This CDR3 has 12 residues.

The chain has TRBV3-1 and TRBJ1-1, with D hard to call. Germline lookup yields CDR1 LGHDT and CDR2 YNNKEL (reference sequence). With 0 bases removed from V and 7 bases from J, the gap between germline ends came to 12 bases. The CDR3 spans 14 residues. This CDR3 reads CASSQEVFGLEAFF. The CDR3 coding sequence is TGTGCCAGCAGCCAAGAAGTGTTCGGACTTGAAGCTTTCTTT.